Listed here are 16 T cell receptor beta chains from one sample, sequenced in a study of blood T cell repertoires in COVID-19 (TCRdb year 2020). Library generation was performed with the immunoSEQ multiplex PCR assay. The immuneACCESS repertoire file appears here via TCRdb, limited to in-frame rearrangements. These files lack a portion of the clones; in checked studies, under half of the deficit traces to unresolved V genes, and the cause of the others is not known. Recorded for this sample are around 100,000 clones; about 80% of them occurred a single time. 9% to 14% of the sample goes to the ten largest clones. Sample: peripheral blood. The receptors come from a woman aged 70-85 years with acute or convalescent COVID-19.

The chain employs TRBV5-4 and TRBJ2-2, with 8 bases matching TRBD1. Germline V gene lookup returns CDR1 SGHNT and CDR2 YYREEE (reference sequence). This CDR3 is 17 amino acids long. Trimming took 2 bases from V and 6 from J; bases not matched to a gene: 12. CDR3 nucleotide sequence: TGTGCCAGCAGCTTAGGGGCGGGCAGGGGGCAAGCCGGGGAGCTGTTTTTT. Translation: CASSLGAGRGQAGELFF.

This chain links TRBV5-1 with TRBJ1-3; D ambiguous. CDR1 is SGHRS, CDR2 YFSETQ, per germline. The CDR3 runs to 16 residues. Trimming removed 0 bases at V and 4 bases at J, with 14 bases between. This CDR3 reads CASSLGSLGSGNTIYF. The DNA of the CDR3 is TGCGCCAGCAGCTTGGGTTCCCTAGGGAGCGGAAACACCATATATTTT.

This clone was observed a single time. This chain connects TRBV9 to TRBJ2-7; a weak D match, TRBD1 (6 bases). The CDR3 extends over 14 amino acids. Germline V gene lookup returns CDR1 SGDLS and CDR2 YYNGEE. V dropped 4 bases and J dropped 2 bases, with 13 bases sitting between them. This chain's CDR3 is CASSLGDNPYEQYF. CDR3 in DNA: TGTGCCAGCAGCCTTGGGGACAATCCCTACGAGCAGTACTTC.

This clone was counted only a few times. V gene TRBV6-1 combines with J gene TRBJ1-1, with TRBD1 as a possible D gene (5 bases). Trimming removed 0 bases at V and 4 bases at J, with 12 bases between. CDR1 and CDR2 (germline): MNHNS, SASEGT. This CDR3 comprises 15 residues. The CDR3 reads CASSEASGGGTEAFF. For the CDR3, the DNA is TGTGCCAGCAGTGAAGCGTCGGGGGGTGGCACTGAAGCTTTCTTT.

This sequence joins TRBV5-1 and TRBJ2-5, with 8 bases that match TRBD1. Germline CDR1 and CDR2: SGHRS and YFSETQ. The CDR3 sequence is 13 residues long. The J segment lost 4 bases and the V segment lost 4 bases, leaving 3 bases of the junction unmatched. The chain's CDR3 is CASSAGTGETQYF. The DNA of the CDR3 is TGCGCCAGCAGCGCCGGGACAGGAGAGACCCAGTACTTC.

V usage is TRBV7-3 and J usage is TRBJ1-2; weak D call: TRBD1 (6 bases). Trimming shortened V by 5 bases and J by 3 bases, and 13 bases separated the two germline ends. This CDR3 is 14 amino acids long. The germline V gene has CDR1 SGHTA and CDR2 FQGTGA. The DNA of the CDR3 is TGTGCCAGCAGCCCACAGGGTGGCGACTATGGCTACACCTTC. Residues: CASSPQGGDYGYTF.

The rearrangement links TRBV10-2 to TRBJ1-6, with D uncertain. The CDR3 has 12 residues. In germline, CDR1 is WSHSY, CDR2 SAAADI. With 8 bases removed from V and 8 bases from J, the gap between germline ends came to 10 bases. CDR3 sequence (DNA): TGCGCCAGCGGAAGGGAGGATTCACCCCTCCACTTT. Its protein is CASGREDSPLHF.

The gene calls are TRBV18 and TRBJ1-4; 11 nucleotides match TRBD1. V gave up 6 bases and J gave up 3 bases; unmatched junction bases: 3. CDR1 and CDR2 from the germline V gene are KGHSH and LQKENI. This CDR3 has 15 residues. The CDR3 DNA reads TGTGCCAGCTCGGACAGGGGGCCTTCTAATGAAAAACTGTTTTTT. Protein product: CASSDRGPSNEKLFF.

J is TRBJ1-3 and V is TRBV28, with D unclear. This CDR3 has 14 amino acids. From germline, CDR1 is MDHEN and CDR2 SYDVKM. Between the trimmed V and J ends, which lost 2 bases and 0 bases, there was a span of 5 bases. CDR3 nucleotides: TGTGCCAGCAGTTTAGGCGGCTCTGGAAACACCATATATTTT. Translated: CASSLGGSGNTIYF.

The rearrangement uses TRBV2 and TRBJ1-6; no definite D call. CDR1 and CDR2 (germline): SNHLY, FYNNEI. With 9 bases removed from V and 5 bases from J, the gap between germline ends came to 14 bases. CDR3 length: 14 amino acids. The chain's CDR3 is CASTSDWNNSPLHF. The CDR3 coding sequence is TGTGCCAGTACCAGCGATTGGAATAATTCACCCCTCCACTTT. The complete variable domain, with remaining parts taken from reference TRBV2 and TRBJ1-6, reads EPEVTQTPSHQVTQMGQEVILRCVPISNHLYFYWYRQILGQKVEFLVSFYNNEISEKSEIFDDQFSVERPDGSNFTLKIRSTKLEDSAMYFCASTSDWNNSPLHFGNGTRLTVT.

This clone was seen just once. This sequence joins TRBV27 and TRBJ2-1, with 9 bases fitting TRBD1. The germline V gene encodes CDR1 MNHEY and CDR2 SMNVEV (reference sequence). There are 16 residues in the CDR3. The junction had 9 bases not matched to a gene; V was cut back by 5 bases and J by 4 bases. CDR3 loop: CASSPNSGTGYNEQFF. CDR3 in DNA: TGTGCCAGCAGTCCAAACTCCGGGACAGGGTACAATGAGCAGTTCTTC.

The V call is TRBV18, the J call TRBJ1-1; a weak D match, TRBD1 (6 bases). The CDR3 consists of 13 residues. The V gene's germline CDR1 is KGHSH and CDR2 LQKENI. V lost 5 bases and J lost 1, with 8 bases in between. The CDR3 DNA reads TGTGCCAGCTCAACGGACAGGAACACTGAAGCTTTCTTT. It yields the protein CASSTDRNTEAFF.

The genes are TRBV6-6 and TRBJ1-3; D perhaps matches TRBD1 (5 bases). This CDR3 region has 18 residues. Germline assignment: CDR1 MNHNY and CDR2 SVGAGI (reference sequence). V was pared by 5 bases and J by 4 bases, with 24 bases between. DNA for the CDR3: TGTGCCAGCAGTCGAGCCCCTTATGGACACACGCCAGGAAACACCATATATTTT. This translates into CASSRAPYGHTPGNTIYF.

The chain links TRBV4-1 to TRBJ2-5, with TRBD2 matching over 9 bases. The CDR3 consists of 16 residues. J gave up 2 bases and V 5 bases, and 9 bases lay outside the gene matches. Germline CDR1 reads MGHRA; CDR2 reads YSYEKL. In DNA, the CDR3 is TGCGCCAGCAGCTTTCAGCGGGGGGATGTACAAGAGACCCAGTACTTC. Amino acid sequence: CASSFQRGDVQETQYF.

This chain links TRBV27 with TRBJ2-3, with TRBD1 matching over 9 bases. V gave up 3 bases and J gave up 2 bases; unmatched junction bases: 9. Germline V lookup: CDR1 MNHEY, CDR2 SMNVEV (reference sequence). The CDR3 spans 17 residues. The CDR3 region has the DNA TGTGCCAGCAGTTTCATTGCGACAGGGGGATTCACAGATACGCAGTATTTT. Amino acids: CASSFIATGGFTDTQYF.

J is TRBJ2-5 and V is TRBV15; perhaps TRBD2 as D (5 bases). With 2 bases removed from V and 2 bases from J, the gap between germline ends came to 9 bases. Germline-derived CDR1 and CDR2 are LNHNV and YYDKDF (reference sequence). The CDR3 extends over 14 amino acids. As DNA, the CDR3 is TGTGCCACCAGCAGACGAGGGCAGCAAGAGACCCAGTACTTC. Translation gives CATSRRGQQETQYF.